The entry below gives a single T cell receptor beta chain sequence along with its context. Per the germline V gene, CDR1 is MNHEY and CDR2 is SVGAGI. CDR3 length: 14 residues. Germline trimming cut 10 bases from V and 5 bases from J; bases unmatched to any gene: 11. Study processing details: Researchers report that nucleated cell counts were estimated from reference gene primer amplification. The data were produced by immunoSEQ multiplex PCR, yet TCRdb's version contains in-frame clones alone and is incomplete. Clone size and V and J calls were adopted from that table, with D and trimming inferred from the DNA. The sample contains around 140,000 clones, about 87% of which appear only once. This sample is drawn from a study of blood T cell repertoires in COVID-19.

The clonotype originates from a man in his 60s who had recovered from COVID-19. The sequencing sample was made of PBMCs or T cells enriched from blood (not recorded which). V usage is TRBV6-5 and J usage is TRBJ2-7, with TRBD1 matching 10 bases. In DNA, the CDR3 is TGTGCCATTCTTGACCGGGACAGGGGCCACGAGCAGTACTTC. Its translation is CAILDRDRGHEQYF.